The 2 T cell receptor beta chains below all came from one sample that was sequenced in a study of blood T cells in healthy people across ages. The second PCR ran roughly 6 to 11 cycles with a sample-barcoded 5' primer and J-beta primers. TCRdb fed the 5' RACE reads into MiXCR, producing one record per CDR3 protein. This sample has almost 1 million distinct CDR3 sequences, with roughly 51% found just once. What was sequenced was blood. These receptors all stem from a woman aged 60 to 75 in good health.

The chain uses TRBV20-1 and TRBJ2-3; TRBD2 matches 8 bases. J was trimmed by 3 bases and V by 0 bases; bases with no gene match: 14. Germline CDR1 and CDR2: DFQATT and SNEGSKA (reference sequence). This CDR3 is 18 amino acids long. The CDR3 bases are TGCAGTGCTAGAGATATGTGGGGGAGCGGGGGAGAGACAGATACGCAGTATTTT. Its translation is CSARDMWGSGGETDTQYF.

This chain connects TRBV7-2 to TRBJ2-1; D possibly uses TRBD1 or TRBD2 (5 bases each). Germline assignment: CDR1 SGHTA and CDR2 FQGNSA. V shed 4 bases and J shed 2 bases, with 15 bases lying between them. The CDR3 extends over 16 amino acids. DNA of the CDR3: TGTGCCAGCAGCTCCAGGGATAGCGCCACCTACAATGAGCAGTTCTTC. This translates into CASSSRDSATYNEQFF.